This T cell receptor (beta chain) appears in the sequencing data of a study of cytomegalovirus exposure and HLA in healthy donors. Study-wide results and limits: Within the data, a cluster of highly shared sequence variants was likely a sequencing artifact. Later work associated over 15,000 TCR beta sequences with HLA alleles at 0.05 false discovery rate. TCR beta chain V- and J-gene trimming was linked, in a later analysis, to a missense variant in DCLRE1C.

With regard to this clone: Its antigen is unknown.

PCR primers comprised 60 Vbeta and 13 Jbeta primers. Here immunoSEQ multiplex PCR was the method, and the copy in TCRdb shows in-frame clones only, minus some. The repertoire holds roughly 140,000 clones, with 65% to 90% as singletons. J was trimmed by 5 bases and V by 5 bases; bases with no gene match: 3. Germline CDR1 and CDR2: MNHEY and SVGAGI. The CDR3 loop spans 13 amino acids. The TCR sequence derives from a woman aged 45-59 years in good health and CMV-seropositive. Material: PBMCs. This chain connects TRBV6-5 to TRBJ1-5; 7 bases are a match to TRBD1. The CDR3 sequence is CASSQDRDQPQHF. The DNA of the CDR3 is TGTGCCAGCAGTCAAGACAGGGATCAGCCCCAGCATTTT.